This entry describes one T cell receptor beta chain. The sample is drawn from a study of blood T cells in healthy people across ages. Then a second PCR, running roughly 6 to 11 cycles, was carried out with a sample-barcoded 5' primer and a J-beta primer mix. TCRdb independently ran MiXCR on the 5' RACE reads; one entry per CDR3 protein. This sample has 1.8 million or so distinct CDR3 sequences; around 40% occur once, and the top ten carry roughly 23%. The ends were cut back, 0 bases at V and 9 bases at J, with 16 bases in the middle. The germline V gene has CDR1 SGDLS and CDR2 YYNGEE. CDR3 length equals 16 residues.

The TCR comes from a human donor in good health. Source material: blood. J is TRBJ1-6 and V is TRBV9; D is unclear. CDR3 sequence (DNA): TGTGCCAGCAGCGTAGGAGGGAGCCTGATCGGTTCACCCCTCCACTTT. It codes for CASSVGGSLIGSPLHF.